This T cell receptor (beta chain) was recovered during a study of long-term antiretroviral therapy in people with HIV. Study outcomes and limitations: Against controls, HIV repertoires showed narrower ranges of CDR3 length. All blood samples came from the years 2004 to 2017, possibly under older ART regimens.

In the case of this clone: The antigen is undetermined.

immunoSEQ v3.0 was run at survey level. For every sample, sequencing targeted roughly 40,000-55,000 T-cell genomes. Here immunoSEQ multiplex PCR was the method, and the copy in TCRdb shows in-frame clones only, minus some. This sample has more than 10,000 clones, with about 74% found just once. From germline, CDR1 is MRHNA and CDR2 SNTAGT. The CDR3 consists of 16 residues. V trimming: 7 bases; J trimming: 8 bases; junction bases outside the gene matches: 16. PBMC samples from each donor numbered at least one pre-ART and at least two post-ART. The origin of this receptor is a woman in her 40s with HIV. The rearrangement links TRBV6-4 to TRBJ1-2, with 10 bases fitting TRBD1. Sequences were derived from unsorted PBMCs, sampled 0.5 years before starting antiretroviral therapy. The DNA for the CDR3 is TGTGCCAGCACCTCATCCTCCGGGACAGGGGCCGACGGCTACACCTTC. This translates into CASTSSSGTGADGYTF.